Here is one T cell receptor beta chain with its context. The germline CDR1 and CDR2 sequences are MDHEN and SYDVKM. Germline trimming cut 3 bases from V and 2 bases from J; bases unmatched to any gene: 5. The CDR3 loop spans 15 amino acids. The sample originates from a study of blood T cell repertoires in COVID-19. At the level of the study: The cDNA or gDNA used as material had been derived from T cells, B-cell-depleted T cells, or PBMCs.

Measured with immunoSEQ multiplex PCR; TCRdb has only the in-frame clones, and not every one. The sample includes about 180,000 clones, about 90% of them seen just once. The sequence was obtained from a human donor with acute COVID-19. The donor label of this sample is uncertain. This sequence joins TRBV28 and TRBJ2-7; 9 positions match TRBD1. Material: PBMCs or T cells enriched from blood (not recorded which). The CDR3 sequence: CASSFLRQGAYEQYF. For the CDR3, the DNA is TGTGCCAGCAGTTTCCTGAGACAGGGGGCCTACGAGCAGTACTTC.